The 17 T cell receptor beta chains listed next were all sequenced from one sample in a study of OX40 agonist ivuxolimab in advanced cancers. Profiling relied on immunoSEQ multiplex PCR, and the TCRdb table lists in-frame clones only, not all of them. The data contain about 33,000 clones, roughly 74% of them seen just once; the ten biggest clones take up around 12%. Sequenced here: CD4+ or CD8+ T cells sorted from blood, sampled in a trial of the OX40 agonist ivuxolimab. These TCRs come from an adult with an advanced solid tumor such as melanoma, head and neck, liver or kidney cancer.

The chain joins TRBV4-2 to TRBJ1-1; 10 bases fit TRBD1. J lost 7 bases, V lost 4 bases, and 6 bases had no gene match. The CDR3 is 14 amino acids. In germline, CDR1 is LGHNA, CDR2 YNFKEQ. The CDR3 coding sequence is TGTGCCAGCAGCCCGGGACAGGGGTCGGGTGAAGCTTTCTTT. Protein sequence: CASSPGQGSGEAFF.

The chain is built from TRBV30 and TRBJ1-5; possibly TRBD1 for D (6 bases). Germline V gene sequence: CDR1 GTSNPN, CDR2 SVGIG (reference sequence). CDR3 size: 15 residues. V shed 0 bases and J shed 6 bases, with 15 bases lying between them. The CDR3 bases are TGTGCCTGGAGTGTACGGTCGTCAGGGGTTCAGCCCCAGCATTTT. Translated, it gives CAWSVRSSGVQPQHF.

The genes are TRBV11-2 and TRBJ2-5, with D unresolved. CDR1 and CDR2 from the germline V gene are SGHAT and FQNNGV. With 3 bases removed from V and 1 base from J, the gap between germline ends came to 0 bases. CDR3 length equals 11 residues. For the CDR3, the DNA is TGTGCCAGCAGCTTCCAAGAGACCCAGTACTTC. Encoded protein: CASSFQETQYF.

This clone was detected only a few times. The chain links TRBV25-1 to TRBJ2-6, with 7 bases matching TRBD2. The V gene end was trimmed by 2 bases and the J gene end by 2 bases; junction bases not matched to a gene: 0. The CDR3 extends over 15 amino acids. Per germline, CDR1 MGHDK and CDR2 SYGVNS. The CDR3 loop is CASSEGGAGANVLTF. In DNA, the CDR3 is TGTGCCAGCAGTGAAGGGGGGGCTGGGGCCAACGTCCTGACTTTC.

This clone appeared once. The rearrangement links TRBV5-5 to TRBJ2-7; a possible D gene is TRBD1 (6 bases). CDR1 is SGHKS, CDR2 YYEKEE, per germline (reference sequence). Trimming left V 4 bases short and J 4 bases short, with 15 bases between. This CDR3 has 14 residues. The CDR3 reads CASSQDSSWYEQYV. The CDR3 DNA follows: TGTGCCAGCAGCCAGGACAGTTCCTGGTACGAGCAGTACGTC.

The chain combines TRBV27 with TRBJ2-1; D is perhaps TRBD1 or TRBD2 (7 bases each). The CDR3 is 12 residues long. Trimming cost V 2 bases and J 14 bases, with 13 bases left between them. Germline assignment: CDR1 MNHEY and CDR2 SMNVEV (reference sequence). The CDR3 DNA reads TGTGCCAGCAGTTTACCCAGGGGGACTAAGTTCTTC. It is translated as CASSLPRGTKFF.

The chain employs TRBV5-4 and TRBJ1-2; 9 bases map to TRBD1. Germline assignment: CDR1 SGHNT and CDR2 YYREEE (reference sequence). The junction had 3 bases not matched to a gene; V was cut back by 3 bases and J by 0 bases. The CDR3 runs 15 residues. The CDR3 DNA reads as TGTGCCAGCAGCTGGGACAGGGTCGCTAACTATGGCTACACCTTC. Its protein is CASSWDRVANYGYTF.

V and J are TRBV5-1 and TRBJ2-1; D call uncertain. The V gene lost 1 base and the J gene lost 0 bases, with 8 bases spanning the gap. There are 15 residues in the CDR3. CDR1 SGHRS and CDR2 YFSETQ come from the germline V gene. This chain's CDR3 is CASSLIPSSYNEQFF. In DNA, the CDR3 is TGCGCCAGCAGCTTGATTCCGAGCTCCTACAATGAGCAGTTCTTC.

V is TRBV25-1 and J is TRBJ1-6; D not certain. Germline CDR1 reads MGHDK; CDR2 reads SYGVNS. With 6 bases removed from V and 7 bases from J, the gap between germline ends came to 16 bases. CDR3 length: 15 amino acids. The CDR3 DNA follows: TGTGCCAGCAGGCTATCGACATACGGGAATTCACCCCTCCACTTT. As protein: CASRLSTYGNSPLHF.

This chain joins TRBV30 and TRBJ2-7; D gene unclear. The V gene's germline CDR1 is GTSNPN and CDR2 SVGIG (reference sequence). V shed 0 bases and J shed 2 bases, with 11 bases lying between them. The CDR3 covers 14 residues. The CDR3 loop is CAWSVGNPPYEQYV. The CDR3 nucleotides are TGTGCCTGGAGTGTGGGGAACCCACCCTACGAGCAGTACGTC.

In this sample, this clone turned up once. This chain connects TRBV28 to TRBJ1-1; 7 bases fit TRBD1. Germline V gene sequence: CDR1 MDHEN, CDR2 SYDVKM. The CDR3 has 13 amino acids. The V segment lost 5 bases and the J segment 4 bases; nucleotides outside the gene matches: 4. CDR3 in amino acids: CASSLTGSTEAFF. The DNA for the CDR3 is TGTGCCAGCAGTCTGACAGGGAGCACTGAAGCTTTCTTT. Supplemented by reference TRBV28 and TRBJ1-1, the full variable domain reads DVKVTQSSRYLVKRTGEKVFLECVQDMDHENMFWYRQDPGLGLRLIYFSYDVKMKEKGDIPEGYSVSREKKERFSLILESASTNQTSMYLCASSLTGSTEAFFGQGTRLTVV.

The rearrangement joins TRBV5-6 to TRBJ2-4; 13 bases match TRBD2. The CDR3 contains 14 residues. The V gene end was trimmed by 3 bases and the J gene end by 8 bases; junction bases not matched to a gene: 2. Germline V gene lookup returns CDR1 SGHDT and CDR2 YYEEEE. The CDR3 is CASSSTSGGHIQYF. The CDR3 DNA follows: TGTGCCAGCAGCTCGACTAGCGGGGGGCACATTCAGTACTTC.

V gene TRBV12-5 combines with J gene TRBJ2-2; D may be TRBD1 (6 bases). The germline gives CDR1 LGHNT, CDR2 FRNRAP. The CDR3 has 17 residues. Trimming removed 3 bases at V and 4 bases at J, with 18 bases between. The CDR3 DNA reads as TGTGCTAGTGGTTTCCAAGGACAGCTTTCGGTCACCGGGGAGCTGTTTTTT. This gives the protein CASGFQGQLSVTGELFF.

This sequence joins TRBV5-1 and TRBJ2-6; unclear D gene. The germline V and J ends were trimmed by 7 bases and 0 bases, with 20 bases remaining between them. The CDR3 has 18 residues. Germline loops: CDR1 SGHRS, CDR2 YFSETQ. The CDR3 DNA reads TGCGCCAGCGCCATACCAGGACGCCGGAGCTCTGGGGCCAACGTCCTGACTTTC. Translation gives CASAIPGRRSSGANVLTF.

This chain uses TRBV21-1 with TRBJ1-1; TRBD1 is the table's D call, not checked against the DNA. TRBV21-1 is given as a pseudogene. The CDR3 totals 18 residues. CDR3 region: CASSRYRDRADKNTEAFF. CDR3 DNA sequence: TGTGCCAGCAGCAGATACCGGGACAGGGCCGATAAGAACACTGAAGCTTTCTTT.

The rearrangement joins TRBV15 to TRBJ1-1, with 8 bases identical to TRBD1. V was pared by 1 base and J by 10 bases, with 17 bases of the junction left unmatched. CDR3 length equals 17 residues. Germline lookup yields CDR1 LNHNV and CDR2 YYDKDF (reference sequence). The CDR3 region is CATSRGYPGQEDTGAFF. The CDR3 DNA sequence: TGTGCCACCAGCAGAGGGTATCCGGGACAGGAGGACACAGGAGCTTTCTTT.

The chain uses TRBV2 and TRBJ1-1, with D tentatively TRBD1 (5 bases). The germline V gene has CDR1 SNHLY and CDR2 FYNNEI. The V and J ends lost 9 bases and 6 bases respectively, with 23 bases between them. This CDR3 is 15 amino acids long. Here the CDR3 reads CASQKPGGASPEAFF. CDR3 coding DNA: TGTGCCAGTCAAAAACCTGGGGGAGCTTCTCCTGAAGCTTTCTTT.